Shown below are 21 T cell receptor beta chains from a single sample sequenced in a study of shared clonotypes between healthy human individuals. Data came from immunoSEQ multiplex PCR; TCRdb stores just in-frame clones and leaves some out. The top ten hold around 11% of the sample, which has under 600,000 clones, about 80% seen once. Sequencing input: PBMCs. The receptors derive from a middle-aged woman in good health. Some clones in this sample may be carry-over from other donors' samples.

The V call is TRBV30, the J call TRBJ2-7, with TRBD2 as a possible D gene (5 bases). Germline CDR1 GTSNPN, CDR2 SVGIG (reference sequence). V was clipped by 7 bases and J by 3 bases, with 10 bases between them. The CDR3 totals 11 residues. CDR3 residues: CALDFDYEQYF. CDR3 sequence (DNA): TGTGCCTTGGACTTCGACTACGAGCAGTACTTC.

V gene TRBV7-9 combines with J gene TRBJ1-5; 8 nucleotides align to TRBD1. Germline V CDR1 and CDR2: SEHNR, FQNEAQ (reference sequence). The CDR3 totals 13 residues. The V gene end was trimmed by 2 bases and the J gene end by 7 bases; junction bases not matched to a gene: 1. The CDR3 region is CASSLQGAQPQHF. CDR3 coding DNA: TGTGCCAGCAGCTTACAGGGGGCGCAGCCCCAGCATTTT.

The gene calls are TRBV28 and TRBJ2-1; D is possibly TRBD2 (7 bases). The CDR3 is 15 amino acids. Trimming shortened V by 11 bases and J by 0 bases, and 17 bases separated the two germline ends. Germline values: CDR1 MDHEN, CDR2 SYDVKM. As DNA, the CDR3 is TGTGCCGGAGGGGGGGGCCCGTCCTCCTACAATGAGCAGTTCTTC. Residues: CAGGGGPSSYNEQFF.

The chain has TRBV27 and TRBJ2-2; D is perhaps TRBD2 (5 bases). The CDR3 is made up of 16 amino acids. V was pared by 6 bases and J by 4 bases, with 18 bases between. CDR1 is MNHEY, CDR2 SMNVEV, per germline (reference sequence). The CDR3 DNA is TGTGCCAGCAGCTCGCTCACTAGGATTCTCACCGGGGAGCTGTTTTTT. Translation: CASSSLTRILTGELFF.

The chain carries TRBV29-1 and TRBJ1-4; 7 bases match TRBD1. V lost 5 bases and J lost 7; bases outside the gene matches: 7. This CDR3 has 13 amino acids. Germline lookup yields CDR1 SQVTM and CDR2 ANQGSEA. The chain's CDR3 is CSVNRGFGEKLFF. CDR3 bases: TGCAGCGTTAACAGGGGTTTCGGTGAAAAACTGTTTTTT.

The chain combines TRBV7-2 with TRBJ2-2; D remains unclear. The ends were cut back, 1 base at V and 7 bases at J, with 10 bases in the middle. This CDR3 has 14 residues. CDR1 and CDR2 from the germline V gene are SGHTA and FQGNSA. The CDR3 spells CASSLGRMVGELFF. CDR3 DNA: TGTGCCAGCAGCTTAGGTCGGATGGTCGGGGAGCTGTTTTTT. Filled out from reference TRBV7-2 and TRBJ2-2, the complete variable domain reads GAGVSQSPSNKVTEKGKDVELRCDPISGHTALYWYRQSLGQGLEFLIYFQGNSAPDKSGLPSDRFSAERTGGSVSTLTIQRTQQEDSAVYLCASSLGRMVGELFFGEGSRLTVL.

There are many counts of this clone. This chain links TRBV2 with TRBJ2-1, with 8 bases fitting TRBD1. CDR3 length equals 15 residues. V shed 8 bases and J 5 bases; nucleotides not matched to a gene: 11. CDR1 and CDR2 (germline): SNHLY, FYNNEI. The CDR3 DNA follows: TGTGCCAGCCATTTGGTAGGACAGGGAGACAATGAGCAGTTCTTC. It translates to CASHLVGQGDNEQFF.

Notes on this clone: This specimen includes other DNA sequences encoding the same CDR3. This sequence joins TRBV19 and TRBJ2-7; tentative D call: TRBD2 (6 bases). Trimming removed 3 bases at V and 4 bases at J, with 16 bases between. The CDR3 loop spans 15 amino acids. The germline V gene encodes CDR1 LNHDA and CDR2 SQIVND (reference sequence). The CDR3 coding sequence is TGTGCCAGTAGTATTGGAGGGAGTGGGTTATACGAGCAGTACTTC. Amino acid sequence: CASSIGGSGLYEQYF. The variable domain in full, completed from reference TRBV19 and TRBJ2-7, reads DGGITQSPKYLFRKEGQNVTLSCEQNLNHDAMYWYRQDPGQGLRLIYYSQIVNDFQKGDIAEGYSVSREKKESFPLTVTSAQKNPTAFYLCASSIGGSGLYEQYFGPGTRLTVT.

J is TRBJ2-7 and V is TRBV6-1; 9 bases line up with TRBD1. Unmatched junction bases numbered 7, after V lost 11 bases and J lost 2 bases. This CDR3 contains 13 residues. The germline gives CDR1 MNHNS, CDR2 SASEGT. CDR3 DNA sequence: TGTGCCGGAAGACAGGGGGTAACCTACGAGCAGTACTTC. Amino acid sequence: CAGRQGVTYEQYF.

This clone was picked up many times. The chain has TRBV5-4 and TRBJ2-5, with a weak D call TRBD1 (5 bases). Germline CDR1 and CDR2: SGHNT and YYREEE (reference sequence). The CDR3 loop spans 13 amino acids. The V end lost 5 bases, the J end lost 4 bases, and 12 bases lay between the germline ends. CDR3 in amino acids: CASRIDSRETQYF. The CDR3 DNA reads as TGTGCCAGCAGAATTGACAGTAGAGAGACCCAGTACTTC.

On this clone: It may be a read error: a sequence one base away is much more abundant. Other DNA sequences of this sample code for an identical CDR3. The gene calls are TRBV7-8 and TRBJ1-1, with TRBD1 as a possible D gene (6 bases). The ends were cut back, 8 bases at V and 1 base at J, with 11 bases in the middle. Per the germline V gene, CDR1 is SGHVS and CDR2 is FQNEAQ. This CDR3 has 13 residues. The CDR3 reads CASSLDRNTEAFF. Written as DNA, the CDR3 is TGTGCCAGCTCCCTGGACAGGAACACTGAAGCTTTCTTT.

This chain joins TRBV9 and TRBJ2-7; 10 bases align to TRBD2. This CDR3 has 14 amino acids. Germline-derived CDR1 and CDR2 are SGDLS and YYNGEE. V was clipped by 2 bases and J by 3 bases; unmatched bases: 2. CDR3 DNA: TGTGCCAGCAGCGTTAGCGGGGGGAGCTACGAGCAGTACTTC. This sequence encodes CASSVSGGSYEQYF.

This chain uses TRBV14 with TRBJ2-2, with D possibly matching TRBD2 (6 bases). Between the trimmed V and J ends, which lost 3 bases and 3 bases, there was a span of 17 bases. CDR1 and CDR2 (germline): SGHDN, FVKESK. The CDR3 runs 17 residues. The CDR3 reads CASSQIPGLDYTGELFF. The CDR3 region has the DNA TGTGCCAGCAGCCAGATACCGGGACTCGATTACACCGGGGAGCTGTTTTTT.

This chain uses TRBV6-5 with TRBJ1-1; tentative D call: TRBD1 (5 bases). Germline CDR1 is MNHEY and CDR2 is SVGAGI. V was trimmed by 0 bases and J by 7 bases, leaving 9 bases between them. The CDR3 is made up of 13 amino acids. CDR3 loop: CASSYSGQGEAFF. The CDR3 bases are TGTGCCAGCAGTTACTCCGGGCAGGGTGAAGCTTTCTTT.

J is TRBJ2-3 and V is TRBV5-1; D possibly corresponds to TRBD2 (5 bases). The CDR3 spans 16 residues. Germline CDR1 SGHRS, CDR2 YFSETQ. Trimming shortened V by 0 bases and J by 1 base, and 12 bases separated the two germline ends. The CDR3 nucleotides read TGCGCCAGCAGCTTGGAACTAGGCCCTGGCACAGATACGCAGTATTTT. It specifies CASSLELGPGTDTQYF.

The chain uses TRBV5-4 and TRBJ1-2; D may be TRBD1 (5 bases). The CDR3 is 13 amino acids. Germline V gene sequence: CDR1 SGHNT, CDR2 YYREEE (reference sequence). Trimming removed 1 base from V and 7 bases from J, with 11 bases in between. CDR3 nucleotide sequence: TGTGCCAGCAGCTTGTATGGGGACTCTGGCTACACCTTC. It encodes CASSLYGDSGYTF.

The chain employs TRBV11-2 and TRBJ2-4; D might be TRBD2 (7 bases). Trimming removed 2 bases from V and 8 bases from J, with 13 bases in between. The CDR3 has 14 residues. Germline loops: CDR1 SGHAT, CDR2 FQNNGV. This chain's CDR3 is CASSLRGGNDIQYF. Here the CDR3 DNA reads TGTGCCAGCAGCTTAAGGGGGGGTAATGACATTCAGTACTTC.

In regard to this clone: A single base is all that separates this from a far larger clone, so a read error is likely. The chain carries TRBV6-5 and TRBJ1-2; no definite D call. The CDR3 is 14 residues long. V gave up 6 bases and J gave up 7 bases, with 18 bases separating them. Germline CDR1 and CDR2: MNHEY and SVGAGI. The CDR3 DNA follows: TGTGCCAGCAGACCCTCCGGGGAGAAGAGTGGCTACACCTTC. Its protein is CASRPSGEKSGYTF.

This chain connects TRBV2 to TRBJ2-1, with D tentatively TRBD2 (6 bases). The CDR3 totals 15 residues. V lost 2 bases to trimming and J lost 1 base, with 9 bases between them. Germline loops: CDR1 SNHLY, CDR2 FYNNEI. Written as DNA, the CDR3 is TGTGCCAGCAGTGAAAGGCGGGGATCCTACAATGAGCAGTTCTTC. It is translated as CASSERRGSYNEQFF. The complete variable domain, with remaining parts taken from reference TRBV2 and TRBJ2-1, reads EPEVTQTPSHQVTQMGQEVILRCVPISNHLYFYWYRQILGQKVEFLVSFYNNEISEKSEIFDDQFSVERPDGSNFTLKIRSTKLEDSAMYFCASSERRGSYNEQFFGPGTRLTVL.

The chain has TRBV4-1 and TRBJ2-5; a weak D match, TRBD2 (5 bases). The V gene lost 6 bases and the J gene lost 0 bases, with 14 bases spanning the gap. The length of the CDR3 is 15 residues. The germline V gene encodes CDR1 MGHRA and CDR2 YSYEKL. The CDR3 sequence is CASRKGAVNQETQYF. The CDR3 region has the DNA TGCGCCAGCAGGAAAGGAGCGGTGAACCAAGAGACCCAGTACTTC.

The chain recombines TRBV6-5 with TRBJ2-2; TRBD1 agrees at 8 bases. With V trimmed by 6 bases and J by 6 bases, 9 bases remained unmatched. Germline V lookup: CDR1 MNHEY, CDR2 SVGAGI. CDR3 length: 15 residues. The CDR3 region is CASRTGQGSAGELFF. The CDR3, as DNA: TGTGCCAGCAGAACAGGACAGGGTAGTGCCGGGGAGCTGTTTTTT.